This TCR beta chain was documented in a study of siplizumab effects on memory and regulatory T cells. As regards this clone: What it recognizes is unknown.

Sequenced by immunoSEQ multiplex PCR; TCRdb stores in-frame clones only, minus some. The repertoire holds approximately 56,000 clones, about 97% seen once, with less than 1.1% in the top ten. Study findings and constraints: Unstimulated subsets captured only a minor fraction of alloreactive clones.

There are 15 residues in the CDR3. Germline CDR1 LGHNT, CDR2 FRNRAP. Trimming removed 0 bases from V and 6 bases from J, with 15 bases in between. Sequencing input: naive CD8+ T cells sorted from blood. This TCR was recovered from a human donor in good health. The chain links TRBV12-5 to TRBJ2-7; D is ambiguous. CDR3 sequence (DNA): TGTGCTAGTGGTTTGGTACTGGTAGGCTTGGTCGAGCAGTACTTC. This codes for CASGLVLVGLVEQYF.